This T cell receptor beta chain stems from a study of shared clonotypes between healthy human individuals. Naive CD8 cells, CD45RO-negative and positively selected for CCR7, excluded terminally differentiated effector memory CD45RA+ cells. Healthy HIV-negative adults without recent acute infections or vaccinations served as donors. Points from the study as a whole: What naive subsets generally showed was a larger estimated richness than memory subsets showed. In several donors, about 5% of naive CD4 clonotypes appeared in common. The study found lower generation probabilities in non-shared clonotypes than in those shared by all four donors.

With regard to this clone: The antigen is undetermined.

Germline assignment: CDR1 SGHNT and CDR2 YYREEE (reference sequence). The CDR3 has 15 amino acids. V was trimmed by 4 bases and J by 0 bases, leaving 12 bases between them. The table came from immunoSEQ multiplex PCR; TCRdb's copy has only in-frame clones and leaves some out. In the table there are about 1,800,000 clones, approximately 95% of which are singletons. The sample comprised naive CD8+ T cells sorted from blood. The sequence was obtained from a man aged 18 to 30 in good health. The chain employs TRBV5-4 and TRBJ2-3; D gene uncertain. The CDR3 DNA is TGTGCCAGCAGCACAGAATTTGCTAGCACAGATACGCAGTATTTT. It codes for CASSTEFASTDTQYF. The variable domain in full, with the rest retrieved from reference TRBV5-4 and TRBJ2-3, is ETGVTQSPTHLIKTRGQQVTLRCSSQSGHNTVSWYQQALGQGPQFIFQYYREEENGRGNFPPRFSGLQFPNYSSELNVNALELDDSALYLCASSTEFASTDTQYFGPGTRLTVL.